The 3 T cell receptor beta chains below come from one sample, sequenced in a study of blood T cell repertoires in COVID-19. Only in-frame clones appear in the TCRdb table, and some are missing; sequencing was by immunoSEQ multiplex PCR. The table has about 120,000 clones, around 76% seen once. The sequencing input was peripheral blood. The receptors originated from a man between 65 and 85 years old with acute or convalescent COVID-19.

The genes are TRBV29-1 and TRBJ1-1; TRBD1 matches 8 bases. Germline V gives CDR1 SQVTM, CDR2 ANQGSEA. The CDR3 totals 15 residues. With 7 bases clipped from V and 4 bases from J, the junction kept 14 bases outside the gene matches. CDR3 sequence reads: CSAVTGGVLGTEAFF. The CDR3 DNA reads TGCAGCGCTGTTACAGGGGGGGTGTTAGGCACTGAAGCTTTCTTT.

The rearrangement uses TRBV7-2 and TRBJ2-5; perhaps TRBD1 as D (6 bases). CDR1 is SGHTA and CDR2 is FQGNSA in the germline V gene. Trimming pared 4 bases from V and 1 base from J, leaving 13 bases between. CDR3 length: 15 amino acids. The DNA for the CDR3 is TGTGCCAGCAGCTCGACCACAGGGATCCAAGAGACCCAGTACTTC. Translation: CASSSTTGIQETQYF. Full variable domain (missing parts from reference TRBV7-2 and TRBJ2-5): GAGVSQSPSNKVTEKGKDVELRCDPISGHTALYWYRQSLGQGLEFLIYFQGNSAPDKSGLPSDRFSAERTGGSVSTLTIQRTQQEDSAVYLCASSSTTGIQETQYFGPGTRLLVL.

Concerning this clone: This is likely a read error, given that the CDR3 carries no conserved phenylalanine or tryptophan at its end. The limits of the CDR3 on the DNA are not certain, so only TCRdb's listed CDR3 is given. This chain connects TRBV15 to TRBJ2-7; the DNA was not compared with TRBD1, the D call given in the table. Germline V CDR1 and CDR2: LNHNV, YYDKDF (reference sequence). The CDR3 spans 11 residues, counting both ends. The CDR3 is CATSRGAGQGS.